The following is a T cell receptor (beta chain) sequence with its context. What antigen it recognizes has not been identified. No quality values exist for individual bases; no much larger clone is one base distant. The immunoSEQ Assay, a bias-controlled multiplex PCR, was used to amplify TCRbeta CDR3 regions from genomic DNA. In the paper's pipeline: The number of nucleated cells in each sample was estimated from the amplification of reference gene primers within the assay. To quantify the absolute abundance of each unique TCRbeta CDR3 rearrangement, sequence reads were collapsed and filtered. For each sample, productive Simpson clonality was calculated as the square root of Simpson's diversity index over productive rearrangements. TCRdb retrieved this table from immuneACCESS and kept in-frame rearrangements only. Not all clones are present; in checked studies, unresolved V genes account for under half, and no reason is known for the remainder. That table gives V, J and clone size, and the DNA gave D and trimming. The sample table records about 140,000 clones; roughly 84% of these occur just once. The ten most abundant clones make up almost 8.5% of the sample.

Whole blood was collected in K2EDTA tubes by collaborating institutions according to the institutions' own protocols. For TCRbeta analysis, collaborators shipped samples as frozen whole blood, isolated PBMCs, or DNA extracted from either of those sample types. The entry originates in a study of blood T cell repertoires in COVID-19 (dated by TCRdb to the early 2020s). About the study as a whole: Collaborator samples came from the United States, Italy and Spain and covered acute and convalescent phases of COVID-19. The prospective study material was composed of cDNA or gDNA derived from T cells, B-cell-depleted T cells, or PBMCs. The repertoires were made available in a free public database intended to serve as a resource for research on the immune response to SARS-CoV-2. Where HLA class I and class II types were available, the types were taken from metadata supplied by the sample provider, not from assay-based typing. The sample metadata nearly always contained a de-identified subject ID, COVID-19 status, age in years and sex. Samples came from the ongoing ImmuneRACE study (first 160 participants) plus 1,254 subjects from 6 global collaborators. Deeply sampled blood TCRbeta repertoires from subjects exposed to, actively infected with, or recovered from COVID-19 were included in the dataset. General conclusions and limits of the study: The quantity of clinical and demographic metadata differed by source and by participant and was supplied without curation.

V lost 2 bases and J lost 3 bases; the stretch between them is 11 bases long. As encoded in the germline V gene, CDR1 is KGHDR while CDR2 is SFDVKD. The CDR3 runs 15 residues from the cysteine to the phenylalanine. This entry keeps only the CDR3 DNA: 45 bases, framed from base 1. The rearrangement combines TRBV24-1 with TRBJ2-3; the D gene is perhaps TRBD2, from 6 matching bases. The clonotype originates from an older woman with acute or convalescent COVID-19. Sequencing used peripheral blood. The DNA sequence is given as TGTGCCACCAGTGATTCGGGAGCGGTTACAGATACGCAGTATTTT. Its product reads: CATSDSGAVTDTQYF.